Following are 20 T cell receptor beta chains from one sample sequenced in a study of cytomegalovirus exposure and HLA in healthy donors. The PCR was carried out with 60 Vbeta primers and 13 Jbeta primers. The repertoire was sequenced with immunoSEQ multiplex PCR; TCRdb's copy has only in-frame clones and lacks some. The profile covers 100,000 to 150,000 clones, with more than 60% appearing a single time and more than 1.5% taken by the ten largest. The sequenced material came from PBMCs. These TCRs come from a young man in good health and CMV-seronegative.

V and J are TRBV5-1 and TRBJ1-1; TRBD1 agrees at 8 bases. Germline lookup yields CDR1 SGHRS and CDR2 YFSETQ. The CDR3 runs to 14 residues. Trimming cost V 4 bases and J 6 bases; bases outside gene matches: 8. CDR3 bases: TGCGCCAGCAGCCCCACCAGGGGGCCGGCTGAAGCTTTCTTT. It specifies CASSPTRGPAEAFF.

In this sample, this clone turned up a few times. The chain joins TRBV5-1 to TRBJ2-7; 7 bases are a match to TRBD2. V dropped 2 bases and J dropped 2; count of bases not matched to a gene: 7. Germline CDR1 and CDR2: SGHRS and YFSETQ. The CDR3 consists of 15 residues. The DNA for the CDR3 is TGCGCCAGCAGCTTATCTAGCGGACCAACCTACGAGCAGTACTTC. It yields the protein CASSLSSGPTYEQYF. Supplemented by reference TRBV5-1 and TRBJ2-7, the full variable domain reads KAGVTQTPRYLIKTRGQQVTLSCSPISGHRSVSWYQQTPGQGLQFLFEYFSETQRNKGNFPGRFSGRQFSNSRSEMNVSTLELGDSALYLCASSLSSGPTYEQYFGPGTRLTVT.

This clone was counted between two and nine times. The V and J genes are TRBV19 and TRBJ1-2; 8 bases align to TRBD1. V was pared by 7 bases and J by 7 bases, with 5 bases of the junction left unmatched. Germline V lookup: CDR1 LNHDA, CDR2 SQIVND (reference sequence). This CDR3 has 12 residues. The CDR3 bases are TGTGCCAGTACCTCCGACAGGGGTGGCTACACCTTC. It specifies CASTSDRGGYTF.

The V gene is TRBV2, the J gene TRBJ2-1; D ambiguous. The CDR3 extends over 13 amino acids. Per germline, CDR1 SNHLY and CDR2 FYNNEI. V was shortened by 6 bases and J by 6 bases, with 12 bases between the two germline ends. The CDR3 sequence is CASRGAYGNEQFF. The CDR3 DNA is TGTGCCAGCAGGGGCGCTTACGGCAATGAGCAGTTCTTC.

The chain combines TRBV10-3 with TRBJ2-1, with TRBD1 matching 7 bases. Germline CDR1 and CDR2: ENHRY and SYGVKD. CDR3 length: 17 residues. The J segment lost 2 bases and the V segment lost 8 bases, leaving 15 bases of the junction unmatched. The CDR3 is CAIQERRGSLTYNEQFF. The DNA for the CDR3 is TGTGCCATCCAAGAACGCAGGGGGTCATTAACCTACAATGAGCAGTTCTTC.

The CDR3 nucleotides read TGCAGTGCTAGAGCGCGTCTTGGCTACACCTTC. As protein: CSARARLGYTF. This rearrangement joins TRBV20-1 to TRBJ1-2; no clear D. The germline V and J ends were trimmed by 1 base and 7 bases, with 7 bases remaining between them. Germline V gene data show CDR1 as DFQATT and CDR2 as SNEGSKA (reference sequence). CDR3 size: 11 residues.

The table lists this clone with a count of one. The chain uses TRBV9 and TRBJ1-5; D not certain. Germline CDR1 and CDR2: SGDLS and YYNGEE. The length of the CDR3 is 15 residues. The V gene lost 0 bases and the J gene lost 0 bases, with 7 bases spanning the gap. CDR3 sequence reads: CASSVAANSNQPQHF. CDR3 coding DNA: TGTGCCAGCAGCGTAGCAGCGAATAGCAATCAGCCCCAGCATTTT.

The rearrangement links TRBV5-1 to TRBJ2-2; 10 bases line up with TRBD2. This CDR3 comprises 16 residues. The ends lost 4 bases at V and 3 bases at J; junction bases unmatched: 6. In germline, CDR1 is SGHRS, CDR2 YFSETQ. Written as DNA, the CDR3 is TGCGCCAGCAGCCCCGGACTAGCGGATGACACCGGGGAGCTGTTTTTT. Its protein product is CASSPGLADDTGELFF.

The CDR3 loop reads CASSVVNTLSGANVLTF. Written as DNA, the CDR3 is TGTGCCAGCAGCGTAGTTAACACCCTCTCTGGGGCCAACGTCCTGACTTTC. The V and J genes are TRBV9 and TRBJ2-6, with D hard to call. This CDR3 comprises 17 residues. Germline V gene sequence: CDR1 SGDLS, CDR2 YYNGEE. V was trimmed by 0 bases and J by 0 bases, leaving 10 bases between them.

This chain uses TRBV29-1 with TRBJ1-2; D unresolved. Per germline, CDR1 SQVTM and CDR2 ANQGSEA. The V gene lost 2 bases and the J gene lost 0 bases, with 10 bases spanning the gap. CDR3 length: 14 amino acids. The CDR3 region is CSVEPPGTNYGYTF. CDR3 nucleotides: TGCAGCGTTGAACCCCCCGGGACTAACTATGGCTACACCTTC.

For this clone: The junction shows a germline mismatch at one end, possibly a read error. This chain connects TRBV7-9 to TRBJ1-5; D is possibly TRBD1 (5 bases). This CDR3 region has 13 residues. Germline-derived CDR1 and CDR2 are SEHNR and FQNEAQ (reference sequence). DNA for the CDR3: TGTTCCAGCAGCCCTGAAACAGGTCAGCCCCAGCATTTT. It translates to CSSSPETGQPQHF.

This clone was counted a few times. The chain has TRBV29-1 and TRBJ2-7; possible D gene TRBD1, 6 bases. The V gene lost 5 bases and the J gene lost 0 bases, with 11 bases spanning the gap. Germline lookup yields CDR1 SQVTM and CDR2 ANQGSEA. CDR3 size: 13 residues. Here the CDR3 reads CSVQGLSSYEQYF. CDR3 nucleotides: TGCAGCGTTCAGGGGCTTAGCTCCTACGAGCAGTACTTC.

This clone has a handful of counts. The chain carries TRBV2 and TRBJ2-7, with D possibly matching TRBD1 (5 bases). The CDR3 runs 17 residues. CDR1 and CDR2 from the germline V gene are SNHLY and FYNNEI. V was pared by 2 bases and J by 3 bases, with 20 bases between. CDR3 protein: CASSERAGNQVSYEQYF. Here the CDR3 DNA reads TGTGCCAGCAGTGAAAGGGCAGGGAATCAAGTAAGCTACGAGCAGTACTTC.

This CDR3 reads CASVPSGVMGEQYF. As DNA, the CDR3 is TGTGCCAGCGTACCTAGCGGGGTCATGGGGGAGCAGTACTTC. V usage is TRBV28 and J usage is TRBJ2-7, with 9 bases identical to TRBD2. This CDR3 spans 14 amino acids. Germline trimming cut 8 bases from V and 7 bases from J; bases unmatched to any gene: 12. The germline V gene has CDR1 MDHEN and CDR2 SYDVKM. The complete variable domain, with remaining parts taken from reference TRBV28 and TRBJ2-7, reads DVKVTQSSRYLVKRTGEKVFLECVQDMDHENMFWYRQDPGLGLRLIYFSYDVKMKEKGDIPEGYSVSREKKERFSLILESASTNQTSMYLCASVPSGVMGEQYFGPGTRLTVT.

The rearrangement joins TRBV9 to TRBJ1-5; tentative D call: TRBD1 (5 bases). The CDR3 length is 13 residues. Deletions cut 2 bases from V and 7 bases from J, with 10 bases between. In germline, CDR1 is SGDLS, CDR2 YYNGEE. The CDR3 is CASSVWGGQPQHF. The CDR3 DNA reads TGTGCCAGCAGCGTTTGGGGCGGCCAGCCCCAGCATTTT.

This rearrangement joins TRBV7-9 to TRBJ2-3; 8 bases are shared with TRBD2. Germline V gene data show CDR1 as SEHNR and CDR2 as FQNEAQ (reference sequence). Unmatched junction bases numbered 9, after V lost 5 bases and J lost 2 bases. This CDR3 contains 16 residues. In DNA, the CDR3 is TGTGCCAGCAGCCCCCGGGGGGGGAGATCCACAGATACGCAGTATTTT. The encoded protein is CASSPRGGRSTDTQYF.

The V and J genes are TRBV5-1 and TRBJ2-1; D not resolved. Germline values: CDR1 SGHRS, CDR2 YFSETQ. The CDR3 has 12 residues. The germline V and J ends were trimmed by 0 bases and 12 bases, with 10 bases remaining between them. The CDR3 is CASSLEEARQFF. As DNA, the CDR3 is TGCGCCAGCAGCTTGGAAGAGGCTCGGCAGTTCTTC.

This sequence joins TRBV5-1 and TRBJ1-5; weak D call: TRBD1 (5 bases). V lost 2 bases, J lost 3 bases, and 12 bases lay in between. The V gene's germline CDR1 is SGHRS and CDR2 YFSETQ. This CDR3 is 15 amino acids long. The CDR3 bases are TGCGCCAGCAGCTTTTGGGGGGGGGACAATCAGCCCCAGCATTTT. It yields the protein CASSFWGGDNQPQHF.

The chain combines TRBV5-1 with TRBJ2-7; TRBD2 aligns across 12 bases. The CDR3 contains 15 residues. CDR1 is SGHRS, CDR2 YFSETQ, per germline. With 4 bases clipped from V and 3 bases from J, the junction kept 5 bases outside the gene matches. The CDR3 nucleotides are TGCGCCAGCAGCCGACTAGCGGGGGTCGACTACGAGCAGTACTTC. Amino acids: CASSRLAGVDYEQYF. The variable domain in full, with the rest retrieved from reference TRBV5-1 and TRBJ2-7, is KAGVTQTPRYLIKTRGQQVTLSCSPISGHRSVSWYQQTPGQGLQFLFEYFSETQRNKGNFPGRFSGRQFSNSRSEMNVSTLELGDSALYLCASSRLAGVDYEQYFGPGTRLTVT.

This clone has only a few counts. The chain couples TRBV10-3 to TRBJ2-6; 8 bases are a match to TRBD2. Germline loops: CDR1 ENHRY, CDR2 SYGVKD. Trimming cost V 10 bases and J 1 base; bases outside gene matches: 15. The CDR3 spans 18 residues. The CDR3: CATSGGETFVSGANVLTF. CDR3 DNA: TGTGCCACCTCCGGGGGGGAAACTTTTGTTTCTGGGGCCAACGTCCTGACTTTC.